Shown below are 20 T cell receptor beta chains from a single sample sequenced in a study of radiation and T cells in renal cell carcinoma. Time point indicated: blood 4 weeks post-SBRT, at nephrectomy. Treatment reported: 15 Gy SBRT to primary tumor, nephrectomy 4 weeks later. Assay: immunoSEQ multiplex PCR; the TCRdb copy retains only in-frame clones and omits some. The sample consists of roughly 80,000 clones, over 80% of them appearing once. The sequences come from blood, collected from a patient whose treatment included radiotherapy and nephrectomy. The receptors were gathered from a woman aged 55-69 years with renal cell carcinoma.

The chain uses TRBV21-1 and TRBJ1-3; TRBD1, the table's D call, lacks a check against the DNA. TRBV21-1 is a known pseudogene. The CDR3 consists of 12 residues. DNA of the CDR3: TGTGCCAGCAGCGGGCAGGGAAACACCATATATTTT. It codes for CASSGQGNTIYF.

This chain joins TRBV6-6 and TRBJ2-5; D may be TRBD1 or TRBD2 (5 bases each). The CDR3 sequence is 14 residues long. Germline CDR1 MNHNY, CDR2 SVGAGI (reference sequence). Trimming left V 4 bases short and J 3 bases short, with 12 bases between. The chain's CDR3 is CASSFRDGEETQYF. In nucleotides, the CDR3 is TGTGCCAGCAGTTTCCGGGACGGAGAAGAGACCCAGTACTTC.

V is TRBV27 and J is TRBJ2-2; D unclear. Germline CDR1 and CDR2: MNHEY and SMNVEV (reference sequence). Trimming removed 3 bases from V and 4 bases from J, with 6 bases in between. The CDR3 is 13 residues long. CDR3 amino acids: CASSFWVTGELFF. The CDR3 region has the DNA TGTGCCAGCAGTTTTTGGGTCACCGGGGAGCTGTTTTTT.

This sequence joins TRBV7-8 and TRBJ1-1; D might be TRBD1 (6 bases). Per germline, CDR1 SGHVS and CDR2 FQNEAQ. With 3 bases removed from V and 5 bases from J, the gap between germline ends came to 19 bases. This CDR3 is built from 16 residues. CDR3 sequence (DNA): TGTGCCAGCAGCTTGGTAAAGACAGCCCAGGGGACTGAAGCTTTCTTT. Its translation is CASSLVKTAQGTEAFF. The full variable domain, its missing parts supplied by reference TRBV7-8 and TRBJ1-1, is GAGVSQSPRYKVAKRGQDVALRCDPISGHVSLFWYQQALGQGPEFLTYFQNEAQLDKSGLPSDRFFAERPEGSVSTLKIQRTQQEDSAVYLCASSLVKTAQGTEAFFGQGTRLTVV.

This rearrangement joins TRBV7-2 to TRBJ2-1; a weak D match, TRBD2 (5 bases). The V end lost 3 bases, the J end lost 10 bases, and 13 bases lay between the germline ends. Germline V lookup: CDR1 SGHTA, CDR2 FQGNSA. The CDR3 consists of 13 residues. This CDR3 is CASSFGLLAEQFF. The DNA of the CDR3 is TGTGCCAGCAGCTTCGGCCTGCTAGCAGAGCAGTTCTTC.

The V and J genes are TRBV2 and TRBJ2-5; weak D call: TRBD2 (5 bases). Deletions cut 9 bases from V and 5 bases from J, with 13 bases between. Germline CDR1 is SNHLY and CDR2 is FYNNEI. The CDR3 has 12 residues. The CDR3 sequence is CASTPGVETQYF. The CDR3, as DNA: TGTGCCAGTACTCCCGGGGTCGAGACCCAGTACTTC. The full variable domain, rest sourced from reference TRBV2 and TRBJ2-5, is EPEVTQTPSHQVTQMGQEVILRCVPISNHLYFYWYRQILGQKVEFLVSFYNNEISEKSEIFDDQFSVERPDGSNFTLKIRSTKLEDSAMYFCASTPGVETQYFGPGTRLLVL.

This clone was detected once. The chain carries TRBV29-1 and TRBJ2-5; no firm D call. Germline-derived CDR1 and CDR2 are SQVTM and ANQGSEA. V lost 0 bases, J lost 9 bases, and 17 bases lay in between. The CDR3 has 14 amino acids. The CDR3, as DNA: TGCAGCGTTGAAGAATCGGTCGGCGGAACGGCCCAGTACTTC. This encodes CSVEESVGGTAQYF.

The chain links TRBV9 to TRBJ1-2, with D tentatively TRBD1 (5 bases). The germline gives CDR1 SGDLS, CDR2 YYNGEE. Trimming left V 3 bases short and J 4 bases short, with 16 bases between. This CDR3 region has 15 residues. The CDR3 nucleotides read TGTGCCAGCAGCGGGATGGGACGACTTCTCTATGGCTACACCTTC. Its translation is CASSGMGRLLYGYTF.

This chain joins TRBV27 and TRBJ1-5; D unclear. The V and J ends lost 4 bases and 3 bases respectively, with 16 bases between them. The CDR3 is 16 amino acids. CDR1 is MNHEY and CDR2 is SMNVEV in the germline V gene (reference sequence). DNA of the CDR3: TGTGCCAGCAGTTCCATGGACGGACGGCTCAATCAGCCCCAGCATTTT. Translation gives CASSSMDGRLNQPQHF.

This sequence joins TRBV5-3 and TRBJ2-3, with D possibly matching TRBD1 (6 bases). TRBV5-3 is recorded as an ORF, its role being uncertain. V was shortened by 0 bases and J by 3 bases, with 11 bases between the two germline ends. This CDR3 spans 15 amino acids. The chain's CDR3 is CARSLAVQGTDTQYF. CDR3 DNA sequence: TGTGCCAGAAGCTTGGCGGTTCAGGGGACAGATACGCAGTATTTT.

The chain couples TRBV7-2 to TRBJ1-2; 8 nucleotides agree with TRBD1. In germline, CDR1 is SGHTA, CDR2 FQGNSA. There are 13 residues in the CDR3. V shed 3 bases and J 8 bases; nucleotides not matched to a gene: 5. CDR3 sequence reads: CASSLTGVRGYTF. The CDR3 DNA follows: TGTGCCAGCAGCTTGACAGGGGTCAGAGGCTACACCTTC.

The V call is TRBV28, the J call TRBJ1-5; D uncertain. The germline gives CDR1 MDHEN, CDR2 SYDVKM. CDR3 size: 17 residues. Trimming stripped 3 bases from V and 0 bases from J, with 15 bases between. The CDR3 sequence is CASSFVPWQISNQPQHF. CDR3 bases: TGTGCCAGCAGTTTCGTCCCTTGGCAAATTAGCAATCAGCCCCAGCATTTT.

This clone has only a few counts. The V and J genes are TRBV7-9 and TRBJ1-4; unclear D gene. The germline V and J ends were trimmed by 4 bases and 3 bases, with 15 bases remaining between them. This CDR3 spans 16 amino acids. Per the germline V gene, CDR1 is SEHNR and CDR2 is FQNEAQ (reference sequence). The CDR3 region has the DNA TGTGCCAGCAGCTCAACGGAGAGCGGCGCTAATGAAAAACTGTTTTTT. Protein: CASSSTESGANEKLFF.

The J gene is TRBJ2-7, the V gene TRBV2; 8 nucleotides match TRBD1. CDR1 is SNHLY and CDR2 is FYNNEI in the germline V gene. V lost 5 bases, J lost 4 bases, and 4 bases stayed unmatched. CDR3 length: 13 amino acids. CDR3 amino acids: CASSRDRGYEQYF. The CDR3 coding sequence is TGTGCCAGCAGTCGAGACAGGGGATACGAGCAGTACTTC.

The gene calls are TRBV5-1 and TRBJ2-5; D uncertain. The last part of the DNA fits TRBJ2-7 better; the J call may be wrong. The V gene's germline CDR1 is SGHRS and CDR2 YFSETQ. The CDR3 totals 15 residues. DNA for the CDR3: TGCGCCAGCAGCTTGGCCCGCGCGCGCGCCTACGAGCAGTACTTC. Encoded protein: CASSLARARAYEQYF.

J is TRBJ1-2 and V is TRBV5-8, with TRBD1 as a possible D gene (5 bases). Germline V gene lookup returns CDR1 SGHTS and CDR2 YDEGEE. CDR3 size: 12 residues. Trimming left V 2 bases short and J 8 bases short, with 10 bases between. CDR3 residues: CASSFRQGGYTF. For the CDR3, the DNA is TGTGCCAGCAGCTTTAGGCAGGGAGGCTACACCTTC.

The chain employs TRBV19 and TRBJ2-2, with 9 nucleotides matching TRBD1. Germline CDR1 reads LNHDA; CDR2 reads SQIVND (reference sequence). This CDR3 is 15 amino acids long. V lost 5 bases to trimming and J lost 5 bases; unmatched junction nucleotides: 6. The DNA for the CDR3 is TGTGCCAGTAGTCAAACAGGGGGCCGAACCGGGGAGCTGTTTTTT. Amino acid sequence: CASSQTGGRTGELFF. Together with reference TRBV19 and TRBJ2-2, the CDR3 gives the full variable domain: DGGITQSPKYLFRKEGQNVTLSCEQNLNHDAMYWYRQDPGQGLRLIYYSQIVNDFQKGDIAEGYSVSREKKESFPLTVTSAQKNPTAFYLCASSQTGGRTGELFFGEGSRLTVL.

V is TRBV2 and J is TRBJ2-3; D perhaps matches TRBD1 (6 bases). Germline CDR1 SNHLY, CDR2 FYNNEI. The V end lost 5 bases, the J end lost 2 bases, and 17 bases lay between the germline ends. The CDR3 runs 16 residues. The CDR3 nucleotides read TGTGCCAGCAGTTTACAGGGCTCTATTAACACAGATACGCAGTATTTT. This codes for CASSLQGSINTDTQYF.

This clone was observed a handful of times. The rearrangement joins TRBV4-2 to TRBJ2-6; TRBD2 matches 9 bases. With 3 bases clipped from V and 4 bases from J, the junction kept 10 bases outside the gene matches. Germline lookup yields CDR1 LGHNA and CDR2 YNFKEQ. CDR3 length: 18 residues. The CDR3 DNA is TGTGCCAGCAGCCAGGAGGGGCTAGCGGGAACCGGGGCCAACGTCCTGACTTTC. Translation gives CASSQEGLAGTGANVLTF.

This sequence joins TRBV10-3 and TRBJ2-3; TRBD2 matches 9 bases. V trimming: 4 bases; J trimming: 4 bases; junction bases outside the gene matches: 9. The CDR3 is made up of 16 amino acids. Germline CDR1 reads ENHRY; CDR2 reads SYGVKD. The CDR3 region is CAISGVGGGAPDTQYF. CDR3 DNA: TGTGCCATCAGTGGGGTCGGCGGGGGGGCCCCAGATACGCAGTATTTT.